One and the same sample provided the 21 T cell receptor beta chains below, sequenced in a study of blood T cell repertoires in COVID-19 (TCRdb year 2020). The method was the immunoSEQ multiplex PCR assay. Drawn from immuneACCESS, this table holds only the in-frame rearrangements with V and J called that TCRdb kept. Clones are partly lost; checked studies trace under half to an unresolved V gene and leave the rest unexplained. This sample is represented by approximately 100,000 clones; roughly 90% of them were singletons. The ten biggest clones cover 3.5% to 4% of the sample. The sequenced sample was peripheral blood. The receptors stem from a woman aged 60-75 years with acute or convalescent COVID-19.

The J gene is TRBJ2-7, the V gene TRBV6-4; 9 bases line up with TRBD1. Per the germline V gene, CDR1 is MRHNA and CDR2 is SNTAGT. J gave up 1 base and V 3 bases, and 10 bases lay outside the gene matches. The CDR3 sequence is 17 residues long. Here the CDR3 reads CASSEVPGQGTSYEQYV. CDR3 DNA sequence: TGTGCCAGCAGTGAGGTACCGGGACAGGGAACGTCCTACGAGCAGTACGTC.

In nucleotides, the CDR3 is TGTGCCACCCTAGCGGGAGGTACAGATACGCAGTATTTT. This translates into CATLAGGTDTQYF. V is TRBV19 and J is TRBJ2-3; 11 nucleotides agree with TRBD2. The V segment lost 10 bases and the J segment 3 bases; nucleotides outside the gene matches: 3. This CDR3 is built from 13 residues. The V gene's germline CDR1 is LNHDA and CDR2 SQIVND (reference sequence).

The chain carries TRBV11-2 and TRBJ2-1, with 7 nucleotides matching TRBD1. V dropped 7 bases and J dropped 5; count of bases not matched to a gene: 8. The CDR3 is made up of 14 amino acids. The V gene's germline CDR1 is SGHAT and CDR2 FQNNGV. CDR3 DNA sequence: TGTGCCAGCAATATAGGGGGCACGAACAATGAGCAGTTCTTC. This codes for CASNIGGTNNEQFF.

The chain carries TRBV28 and TRBJ2-1; the match to TRBD2 covers 10 bases. Germline CDR1 and CDR2: MDHEN and SYDVKM. The CDR3 contains 16 residues. With 4 bases clipped from V and 4 bases from J, the junction kept 7 bases outside the gene matches. CDR3 loop: CASSSQRTSGYNEQFF. The DNA of the CDR3 is TGTGCCAGCAGTTCCCAGAGGACTAGCGGATACAATGAGCAGTTCTTC.

The chain recombines TRBV19 with TRBJ1-5, with TRBD1 matching 9 bases. Trimming took 4 bases from V and 3 from J; bases not matched to a gene: 7. Germline lookup yields CDR1 LNHDA and CDR2 SQIVND (reference sequence). This CDR3 spans 16 amino acids. The CDR3 region has the DNA TGTGCCAGTAGTACCCAGGACAGGGGAAACAATCAGCCCCAGCATTTT. Protein: CASSTQDRGNNQPQHF.

The chain carries TRBV6-4 and TRBJ1-1, with TRBD1 matching 7 bases. The CDR3 spans 13 residues. J gave up 4 bases and V 5 bases, and 4 bases lay outside the gene matches. Per the germline V gene, CDR1 is MRHNA and CDR2 is SNTAGT. DNA for the CDR3: TGTGCCAGCAGTTCTGACAGGGCCACTGAAGCTTTCTTT. Encoded protein: CASSSDRATEAFF.

The chain has TRBV14 and TRBJ2-1; 10 positions match TRBD2. The V gene end was trimmed by 2 bases and the J gene end by 5 bases; junction bases not matched to a gene: 12. The CDR3 consists of 18 residues. The V gene's germline CDR1 is SGHDN and CDR2 FVKESK. CDR3 region: CASSQYSGRAGSDNEQFF. DNA of the CDR3: TGTGCCAGCAGCCAATACAGCGGGAGGGCCGGGTCCGACAATGAGCAGTTCTTC.

V is TRBV29-1 and J is TRBJ2-7, with TRBD2 matching over 7 bases. Germline lookup yields CDR1 SQVTM and CDR2 ANQGSEA. The junction had 17 bases not matched to a gene; V was cut back by 8 bases and J by 4 bases. The CDR3 consists of 15 residues. For the CDR3, the DNA is TGCAGCTCATGTAGAGCGGGACTTCCTCTATACGAGCAGTACTTC. As protein: CSSCRAGLPLYEQYF.

This chain connects TRBV10-3 to TRBJ2-5; 13 bases line up with TRBD2. Losses at the gene ends were 2 bases for V and 5 bases for J; bases not matched to a gene: 2. Germline V gene lookup returns CDR1 ENHRY and CDR2 SYGVKD. CDR3 size: 15 residues. CDR3 sequence: CAISEGLAGAETQYF. CDR3 sequence (DNA): TGTGCCATCAGTGAGGGACTAGCGGGAGCGGAGACCCAGTACTTC.

The V gene is TRBV7-2, the J gene TRBJ2-5; D not resolved. Germline CDR1 and CDR2: SGHTA and FQGNSA. Trimming removed 1 base at V and 1 base at J, with 4 bases between. This CDR3 comprises 13 residues. CDR3 region: CASSLVGQETQYF. The CDR3 DNA is TGTGCCAGCAGCTTAGTCGGCCAAGAGACCCAGTACTTC.

The rearrangement links TRBV28 to TRBJ1-2; no definite D call. Trimming took 4 bases from V and 2 from J, leaving 14 bases between them. Germline V CDR1 and CDR2: MDHEN, SYDVKM. The CDR3 length is 15 residues. CDR3 nucleotides: TGTGCCAGCAGTTCCCCGGGTGGTGAGAACTATGGCTACACCTTC. It codes for CASSSPGGENYGYTF.

The chain employs TRBV28 and TRBJ1-2; TRBD1 matches at 7 bases. Germline trimming cut 6 bases from V and 5 bases from J; bases unmatched to any gene: 9. The CDR3 length is 14 residues. Germline CDR1 and CDR2: MDHEN and SYDVKM. In nucleotides, the CDR3 is TGTGCCAGCAGATCCCCGGGACAGCGGTATGGCTACACCTTC. Translated: CASRSPGQRYGYTF.

The J gene is TRBJ2-3, the V gene TRBV7-9; TRBD1 matches 7 bases. Per the germline V gene, CDR1 is SEHNR and CDR2 is FQNEAQ (reference sequence). J lost 4 bases, V lost 5 bases, and 9 bases had no gene match. The CDR3 has 15 amino acids. CDR3 sequence (DNA): TGTGCCAGCAGCGCAAATAACAGGGGCCCAGATACGCAGTATTTT. This gives the protein CASSANNRGPDTQYF.

This clone was detected only once. The chain combines TRBV7-2 with TRBJ1-1, with 7 bases identical to TRBD1. J gave up 2 bases and V 6 bases, and 9 bases lay outside the gene matches. Per germline, CDR1 SGHTA and CDR2 FQGNSA. The CDR3 sequence is 15 residues long. This CDR3 is CASSSGGTRNTEAFF. CDR3 coding DNA: TGTGCCAGCAGTTCAGGGGGGACGAGAAACACTGAAGCTTTCTTT.

The genes are TRBV28 and TRBJ1-5; D ambiguous. This CDR3 is 15 amino acids long. Germline loops: CDR1 MDHEN, CDR2 SYDVKM. V lost 6 bases and J 3 bases, leaving 15 bases between the germline ends. The CDR3 DNA follows: TGTGCCAGCAGCCAACCTCCAGGTATCAATCAGCCCCAGCATTTT. Protein product: CASSQPPGINQPQHF.

This chain links TRBV18 with TRBJ1-1; 10 bases align to TRBD1. CDR3 size: 16 residues. V was clipped by 3 bases and J by 2 bases; unmatched bases: 6. Germline V gene sequence: CDR1 KGHSH, CDR2 LQKENI. CDR3 DNA sequence: TGTGCCAGCTCACCGACAGGGGGCTCAGGAAACACTGAAGCTTTCTTT. This encodes CASSPTGGSGNTEAFF.

The chain links TRBV6-5 to TRBJ1-1, with TRBD1 matching over 10 bases. The V segment lost 5 bases and the J segment 2 bases; nucleotides outside the gene matches: 5. CDR1 is MNHEY and CDR2 is SVGAGI in the germline V gene. The CDR3 is made up of 15 amino acids. CDR3 DNA sequence: TGTGCCAGCAGTCCCCGGGACAGGGGCAACACTGAAGCTTTCTTT. It encodes CASSPRDRGNTEAFF.

J is TRBJ1-2 and V is TRBV10-3; the D gene is possibly TRBD1 (5 bases). This CDR3 has 12 residues. CDR1 ENHRY and CDR2 SYGVKD come from the germline V gene. V was trimmed by 6 bases and J by 4 bases, leaving 9 bases between them. The CDR3 coding sequence is TGTGCCATCAGCAGGGATGGCTATGGCTACACCTTC. Residues: CAISRDGYGYTF.

The rearrangement links TRBV29-1 to TRBJ1-1; 7 positions match TRBD1. After removal of 4 bases from V and 0 bases from J, the junction contained 5 bases not matched to a gene. There are 14 residues in the CDR3. Germline CDR1 and CDR2: SQVTM and ANQGSEA. The CDR3 DNA reads TGCAGCGTTGCTTCGGGACAGATGAACACTGAAGCTTTCTTT. This gives the protein CSVASGQMNTEAFF.

This chain joins TRBV2 and TRBJ1-5; 8 bases are shared with TRBD1. The CDR3 is 16 residues long. Germline V gene sequence: CDR1 SNHLY, CDR2 FYNNEI. With 0 bases clipped from V and 5 bases from J, the junction kept 6 bases outside the gene matches. CDR3 region: CASSEARTGSHQPQHF. The CDR3 coding sequence is TGTGCCAGCAGTGAAGCGAGGACAGGGAGTCATCAGCCCCAGCATTTT.

The chain joins TRBV5-1 to TRBJ1-4, with D tentatively TRBD1 (6 bases). The germline V gene has CDR1 SGHRS and CDR2 YFSETQ. The CDR3 length is 14 residues. The germline V and J ends were trimmed by 4 bases and 8 bases, with 15 bases remaining between them. The CDR3 sequence is CASSLTGSGEKLFF. In DNA, the CDR3 is TGCGCCAGCAGCCTCACAGGGAGTGGCGAAAAACTGTTTTTT.